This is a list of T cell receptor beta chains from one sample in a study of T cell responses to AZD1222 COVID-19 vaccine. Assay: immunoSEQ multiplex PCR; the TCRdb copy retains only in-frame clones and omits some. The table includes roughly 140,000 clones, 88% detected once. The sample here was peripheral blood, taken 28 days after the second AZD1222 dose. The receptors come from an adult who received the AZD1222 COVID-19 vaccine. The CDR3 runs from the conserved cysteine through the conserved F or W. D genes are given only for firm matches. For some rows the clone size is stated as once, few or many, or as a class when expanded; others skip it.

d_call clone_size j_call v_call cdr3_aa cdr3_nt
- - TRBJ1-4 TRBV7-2 CASSFFGSVTGKLFF TGTGCCAGCAGCTTTTTCGGCAGCGTCACTGGAAAACTGTTTTTT
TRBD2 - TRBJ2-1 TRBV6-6 CASSGGRSRGNEQFF TGTGCCAGCAGTGGCGGGAGATCAAGGGGCAATGAGCAGTTCTTC
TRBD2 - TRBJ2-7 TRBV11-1 CASSITSGTSYEQYF TGTGCCAGCAGCATAACTAGCGGGACCTCCTACGAGCAGTACTTC
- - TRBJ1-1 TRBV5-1 CASSPRTDRTNTEAFF TGCGCCAGCAGCCCCCGGACAGACCGAACGAACACTGAAGCTTTCTTT
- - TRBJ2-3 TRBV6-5 CASRPDWSADTQYF TGTGCCTCCCGCCCGGACTGGAGCGCAGATACGCAGTATTTT
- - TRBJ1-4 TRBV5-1 CASSSNLNEKLFF TGCGCCAGCAGCTCGAACCTTAATGAAAAACTGTTTTTT
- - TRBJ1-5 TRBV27 CASSTTGGSSNQPQHF TGTGCCAGCAGTACGACGGGGGGTTCTAGCAATCAGCCCCAGCATTTT
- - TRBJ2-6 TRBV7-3 CASSLDPGVVSGANVLTF TGTGCCAGCAGCTTAGATCCGGGGGTTGTCTCTGGGGCCAACGTCCTGACTTTC
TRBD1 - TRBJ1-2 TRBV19 CASTETGGAFGYTF TGTGCCAGTACCGAGACAGGGGGCGCCTTTGGCTACACCTTC
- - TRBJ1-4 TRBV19 CASSNMRTNEKLFF TGTGCCAGTAGTAATATGAGGACTAATGAAAAACTGTTTTTT
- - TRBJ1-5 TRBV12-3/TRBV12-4 CASSFGGNQPQHF TGTGCCAGCAGTTTTGGGGGGAATCAGCCCCAGCATTTT
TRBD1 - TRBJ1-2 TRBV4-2 CASSQDLGQGYGYTF TGTGCCAGCAGCCAAGATCTTGGACAGGGGTATGGCTACACCTTC
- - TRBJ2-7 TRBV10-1 CASSEGGPYEQYF TGCGCCAGCAGTGAAGGGGGGCCCTACGAGCAGTACTTC
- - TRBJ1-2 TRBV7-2 CASSPGTNYGYTF TGTGCCAGCAGCCCGGGTACTAACTATGGCTACACCTTC
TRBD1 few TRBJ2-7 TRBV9 CASSVDLGGTGAMAEQYF TGTGCCAGCAGCGTAGACCTCGGGGGGACAGGGGCCATGGCCGAGCAGTACTTC
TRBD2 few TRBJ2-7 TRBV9 CASSPHQGLAGAYEQYF TGTGCCAGCAGCCCACACCAAGGACTAGCGGGAGCCTACGAGCAGTACTTC
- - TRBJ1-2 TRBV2 CASLSDLRGGGYTF TGTGCCAGCCTTTCGGACTTACGTGGGGGTGGCTACACCTTC
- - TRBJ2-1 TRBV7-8 CASSFGTYNEQFF TGTGCCAGCAGCTTTGGGACTTACAATGAGCAGTTCTTC
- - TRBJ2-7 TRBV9 CASSVRLGAYEQYF TGTGCCAGCAGCGTAAGGTTAGGGGCCTACGAGCAGTACTTC
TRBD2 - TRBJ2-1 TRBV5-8 CASRRGGSYNEQFF TGTGCCAGCAGGCGGGGGGGATCCTACAATGAGCAGTTCTTC
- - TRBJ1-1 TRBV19 CASSQFNTEAFF TGTGCCAGTAGTCAATTTAACACTGAAGCTTTCTTT
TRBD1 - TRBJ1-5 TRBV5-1 CASSLTGTGEGQPQHF TGCGCCAGCAGCTTGACCGGGACAGGGGAAGGACAGCCCCAGCATTTT
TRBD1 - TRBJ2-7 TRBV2 CASSEDRGHEQYF TGTGCCAGCAGTGAGGACAGGGGCCACGAGCAGTACTTC
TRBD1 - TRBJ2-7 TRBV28 CASTGGASYEQYF TGTGCCAGCACAGGGGGCGCGTCCTACGAGCAGTACTTC
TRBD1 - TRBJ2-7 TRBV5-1 CASQIDPGQSYEQYF TGCGCCAGCCAGATTGATCCGGGACAGTCCTACGAGCAGTACTTC
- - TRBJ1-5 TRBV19 CASSIAGDQPQHF TGTGCCAGTAGTATCGCCGGGGATCAGCCCCAGCATTTT
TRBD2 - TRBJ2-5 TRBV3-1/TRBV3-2 CASSLLSGGAKETQYF TGTGCCAGCAGCCTCCTTAGCGGGGGGGCCAAGGAGACCCAGTACTTC
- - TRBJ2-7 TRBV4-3 CASSQWALTEQYF TGCGCCAGCAGCCAATGGGCCTTGACTGAGCAGTACTTC